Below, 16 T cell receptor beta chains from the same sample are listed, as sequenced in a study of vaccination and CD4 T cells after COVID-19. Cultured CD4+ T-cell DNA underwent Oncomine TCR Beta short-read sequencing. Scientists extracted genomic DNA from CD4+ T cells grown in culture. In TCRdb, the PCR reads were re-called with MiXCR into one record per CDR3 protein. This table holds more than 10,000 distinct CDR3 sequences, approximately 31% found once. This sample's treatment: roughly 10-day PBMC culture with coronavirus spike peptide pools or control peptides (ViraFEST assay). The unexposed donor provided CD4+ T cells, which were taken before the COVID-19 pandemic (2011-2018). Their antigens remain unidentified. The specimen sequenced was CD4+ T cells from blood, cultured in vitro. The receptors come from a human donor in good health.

The CDR3: CASSLEGATEAFF. CDR3 sequence (DNA): TGTGCCAGCAGCTTGGAAGGGGCCACTGAAGCTTTCTTT. The chain combines TRBV7-9 with TRBJ1-1; TRBD1 is a possible D gene (5 bases). Germline CDR1 SEHNR, CDR2 FQNEAQ (reference sequence). The V and J ends lost 3 bases and 4 bases respectively, with 9 bases between them. CDR3 size: 13 residues.

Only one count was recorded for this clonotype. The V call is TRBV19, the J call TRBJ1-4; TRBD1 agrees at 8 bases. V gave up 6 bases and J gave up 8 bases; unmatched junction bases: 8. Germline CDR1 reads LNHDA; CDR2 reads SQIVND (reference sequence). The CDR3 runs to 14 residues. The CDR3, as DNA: TGTGCCAGTAGGATGACAGGGGTGGACGAAAAACTGTTTTTT. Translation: CASRMTGVDEKLFF.

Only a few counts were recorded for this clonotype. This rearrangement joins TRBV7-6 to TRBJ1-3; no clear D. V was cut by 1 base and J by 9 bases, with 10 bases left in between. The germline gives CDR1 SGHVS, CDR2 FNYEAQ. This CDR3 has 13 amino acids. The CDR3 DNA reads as TGTGCCAGCAGCTTAGAGTCGGGAGGCACCATATATTTT. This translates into CASSLESGGTIYF.

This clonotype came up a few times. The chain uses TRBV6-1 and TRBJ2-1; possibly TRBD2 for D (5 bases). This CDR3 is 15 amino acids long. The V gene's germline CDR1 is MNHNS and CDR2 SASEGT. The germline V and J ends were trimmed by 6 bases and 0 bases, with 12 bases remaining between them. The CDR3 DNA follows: TGTGCCAGCAGAAAGGACTCCCTCTCCTACAATGAGCAGTTCTTC. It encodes CASRKDSLSYNEQFF.

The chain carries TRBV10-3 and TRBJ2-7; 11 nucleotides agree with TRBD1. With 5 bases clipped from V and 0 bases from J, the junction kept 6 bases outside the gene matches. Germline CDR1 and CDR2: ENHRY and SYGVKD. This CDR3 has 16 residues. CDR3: CAISTPGTGGSYEQYF. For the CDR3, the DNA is TGTGCCATCAGTACCCCCGGGACAGGGGGCTCCTACGAGCAGTACTTC.

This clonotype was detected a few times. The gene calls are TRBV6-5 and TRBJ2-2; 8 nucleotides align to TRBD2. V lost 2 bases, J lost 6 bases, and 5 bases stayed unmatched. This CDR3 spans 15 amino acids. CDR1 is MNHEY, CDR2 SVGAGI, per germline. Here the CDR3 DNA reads TGTGCCAGCAGTTACCCCGGGAGGGTGGCCGGGGAGCTGTTTTTT. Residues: CASSYPGRVAGELFF.

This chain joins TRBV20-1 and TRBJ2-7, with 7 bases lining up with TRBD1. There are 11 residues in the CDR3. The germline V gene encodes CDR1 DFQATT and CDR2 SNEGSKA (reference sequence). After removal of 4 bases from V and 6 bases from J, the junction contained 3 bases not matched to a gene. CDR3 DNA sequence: TGCAGTGCTACCGACAGGGTCGAGCAGTACTTC. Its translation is CSATDRVEQYF.

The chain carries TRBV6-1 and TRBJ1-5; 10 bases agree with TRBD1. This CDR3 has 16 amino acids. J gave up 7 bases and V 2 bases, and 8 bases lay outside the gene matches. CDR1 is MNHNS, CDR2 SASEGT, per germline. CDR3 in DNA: TGTGCCAGCAGTGAAAGAGGGAGACAGGGGGCCCAGCCCCAGCATTTT. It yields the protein CASSERGRQGAQPQHF.

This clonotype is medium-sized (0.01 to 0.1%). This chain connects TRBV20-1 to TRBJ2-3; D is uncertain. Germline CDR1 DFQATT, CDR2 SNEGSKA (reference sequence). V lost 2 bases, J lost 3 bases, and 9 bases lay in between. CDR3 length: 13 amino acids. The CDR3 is CSARPGGTDTQYF. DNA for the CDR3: TGCAGTGCTAGACCGGGTGGGACAGATACGCAGTATTTT.

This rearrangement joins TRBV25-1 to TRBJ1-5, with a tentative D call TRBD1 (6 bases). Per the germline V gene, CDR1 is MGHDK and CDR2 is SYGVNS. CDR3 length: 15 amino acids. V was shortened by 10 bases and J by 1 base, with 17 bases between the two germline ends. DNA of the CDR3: TGTGCCACAGGTGGGAGGGGGGAAAGCAATCAGCCCCAGCATTTT. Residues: CATGGRGESNQPQHF.

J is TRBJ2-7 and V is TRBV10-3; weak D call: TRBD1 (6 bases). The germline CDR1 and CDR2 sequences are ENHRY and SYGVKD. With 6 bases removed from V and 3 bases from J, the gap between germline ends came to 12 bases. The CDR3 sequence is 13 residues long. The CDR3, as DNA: TGTGCCATCAGCCGGGACACCCTCTACGAGCAGTACTTC. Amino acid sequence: CAISRDTLYEQYF.

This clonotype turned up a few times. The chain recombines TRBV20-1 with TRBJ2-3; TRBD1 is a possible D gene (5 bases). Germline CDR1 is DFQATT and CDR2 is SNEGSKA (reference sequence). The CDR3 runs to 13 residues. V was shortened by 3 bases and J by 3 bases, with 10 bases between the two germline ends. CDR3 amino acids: CSARAGPTDTQYF. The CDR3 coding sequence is TGCAGTGCTAGGGCAGGGCCAACAGATACGCAGTATTTT.

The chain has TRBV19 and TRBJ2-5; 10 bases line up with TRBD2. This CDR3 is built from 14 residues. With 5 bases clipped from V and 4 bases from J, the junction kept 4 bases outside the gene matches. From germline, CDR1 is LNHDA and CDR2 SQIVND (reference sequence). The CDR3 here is CASSPRLAGETQYF. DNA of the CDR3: TGTGCCAGTAGTCCTCGACTAGCGGGAGAGACCCAGTACTTC.

The CDR3 DNA reads as TGTGCCAGCAGCTTAAATGCAGGGGGCAATGAGCAGTTCTTC. Encoded protein: CASSLNAGGNEQFF. The chain is built from TRBV11-3 and TRBJ2-1; 7 bases match TRBD1. Per the germline V gene, CDR1 is SGHNT and CDR2 is YENEEA. The CDR3 extends over 14 amino acids. The trim removed 2 bases at V and 6 bases at J, leaving 4 bases unmatched. The full variable domain, with the rest looked up from reference TRBV11-3 and TRBJ2-1, is EAGVVQSPRYKIIEKKQPVAFWCNPISGHNTLYWYLQNLGQGPELLIRYENEEAVDDSQLPKDRFSAERLKGVDSTLKIQPAELGDSAVYLCASSLNAGGNEQFFGPGTRLTVL.

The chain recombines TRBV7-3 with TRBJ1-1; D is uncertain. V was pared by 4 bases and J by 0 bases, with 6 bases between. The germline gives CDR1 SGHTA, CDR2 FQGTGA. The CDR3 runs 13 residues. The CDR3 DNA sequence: TGTGCCAGCAGCTCCAGAATGAACACTGAAGCTTTCTTT. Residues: CASSSRMNTEAFF.

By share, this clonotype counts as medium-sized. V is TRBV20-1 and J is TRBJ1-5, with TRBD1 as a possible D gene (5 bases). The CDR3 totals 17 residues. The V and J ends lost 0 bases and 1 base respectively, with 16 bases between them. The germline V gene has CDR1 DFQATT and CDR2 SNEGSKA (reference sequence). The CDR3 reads CSARDISRAGSNQPQHF. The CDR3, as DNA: TGCAGTGCTAGAGATATCAGCAGGGCGGGCAGCAATCAGCCCCAGCATTTT.